This record concerns one TCR beta chain sequence. This sample was included in a study of blood T cell repertoires in COVID-19. Per the original data handling: Reference gene primer amplification in the assay estimated nucleated cell counts. TCRdb's table, derived via immunoSEQ multiplex PCR, lists solely in-frame clones and lacks some. V and J calls and clone size are as listed in that table; D and trimming were resolved from the DNA. Counted here are approximately 490,000 clones, 80% to 90% occurring once; the ten biggest clones make up around 7.9%. Participants spanned ages roughly 18 to 95 years and resided in fewer than 30 US areas. Assignment of participants to cohorts was predicated upon participant-reported clinical history. Recovered Cohort 3 donors showed two negative PCRs, clearance, or symptom resolution. CDR3 length: 15 amino acids. Germline CDR1 and CDR2: MRHNA and SNTAGT. The J segment lost 4 bases and the V segment lost 1 base, leaving 2 bases of the junction unmatched.

Sequenced input: PBMCs or T cells enriched from blood (not recorded which). The rearrangement uses TRBV6-4 and TRBJ2-2; TRBD2 agrees at 8 bases. This receptor was taken from a woman aged 55-69 years who had recovered from COVID-19. The CDR3 sequence: CASSDYSGATGELFF. The CDR3, as DNA: TGTGCCAGCAGTGACTATAGCGGGGCCACCGGGGAGCTGTTTTTT.